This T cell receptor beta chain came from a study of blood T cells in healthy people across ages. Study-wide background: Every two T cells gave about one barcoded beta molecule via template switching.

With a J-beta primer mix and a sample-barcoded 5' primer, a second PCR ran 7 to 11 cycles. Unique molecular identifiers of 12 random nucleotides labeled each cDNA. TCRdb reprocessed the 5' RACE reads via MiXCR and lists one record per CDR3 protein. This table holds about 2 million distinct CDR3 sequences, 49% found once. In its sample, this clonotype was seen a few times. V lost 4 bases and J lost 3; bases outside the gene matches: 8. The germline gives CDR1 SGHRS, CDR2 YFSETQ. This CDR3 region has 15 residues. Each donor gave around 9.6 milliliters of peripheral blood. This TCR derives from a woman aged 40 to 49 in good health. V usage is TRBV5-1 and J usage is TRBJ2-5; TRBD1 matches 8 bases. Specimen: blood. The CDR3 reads CASSGSGQAKETQYF. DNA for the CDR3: TGCGCCAGCAGCGGCTCGGGACAGGCGAAAGAGACCCAGTACTTC.